This TCR beta chain came from a study of beta chain features in type 1 diabetes (dated by TCRdb to 2016 to 2019). Describing the broader study: Mean age, gender distribution, total cell number and subset yield were not different between patients and healthy donors. Whereas all 30 or so donors provided naive and central memory subsets, regulatory and stem cell-like memory subsets were isolated from just 8 patients and roughly 8 healthy donors. A total of 85 million to 140 million sorted cells were examined across all samples, and the number of cells per subset was strongly correlated with RNA yield. The study compared TCRB repertoires of sorted circulating CD4+ T cell subsets between recently diagnosed type 1 diabetes patients and matched healthy donors. What the research found in general, with its limitations: A moderate but significant shortening of TCRB CDR3 length was observed in type 1 diabetes patients in all four CD4+ subsets. Naive, central memory and regulatory TCRB repertoires appeared more similar among patients than among healthy donors. Because cDNA rather than genomic DNA was sequenced, highly expressing activated cells could have been over-represented, although no difference in activation and CD3 levels was found between groups. Patients with type 1 diabetes made fewer insertions and deleted more nucleotides at VDJ recombination sites, implying thymic rearrangement abnormalities. PCR might favor shorter templates, but patient and control samples were amplified and corrected together, so any skew would affect both groups equally. HLA sub-analyses involved small numbers of individuals, so any influence of HLA type on TCRB rearrangement remained unresolved.

A single peripheral blood draw of around 0.11 L on average was collected from each donor into heparinised tubes. A BD FACSAria II and a panel including CD45RO, CCR7, CD25, CD127, CD95 and CD27 were used to sort naive, central memory, regulatory and stem cell-like memory CD4+ T cells. Every sorted population had a purity above 95%. Right away, PBMCs were isolated by Lymphoprep density gradient centrifugation and were stained directly, with no culture step. So that batch effects would be minimized, each experiment stained and sorted samples in pairs, pairing one healthy donor with one patient. V is cut back by 6 bases and J by 0 bases, with 9 bases in the junction unmatched. The CDR3 has 17 amino acids, counting the end cysteine and phenylalanine. Only the CDR3 DNA stays, 51 bases, in frame from base 1. From a lookup of the germline V gene (reference sequence), CDR1 and CDR2 are GTSNPN and SVGIG. The entire isolated RNA was reverse transcribed using the High Capacity cDNA Reverse Transcription Kit, and thus expressed TCRB transcripts were sequenced. Naive, central memory and regulatory T cell samples underwent deep immunoSEQ sequencing, averaging approximately 3.5 million total reads per sample. Sorted cells were lysed in RLT buffer, and RNA was extracted using DNase-treated RNeasy Micro or Mini kits according to cell number. To prevent cross-contamination, every cell subset was processed on its own, while patient and healthy donor samples were processed together. The immunoSEQ multiplex PCR was used to amplify TCRB sequences from cDNA, generating 87-bp fragments that spanned the CDR3 region. Sequencing of the amplicons was done on the Illumina HiSeq platform. The original pipeline was this. PCR bias was corrected computationally using synthetic template baselines, and reads within Hamming distance 2 were collapsed, with unmergeable singletons discarded. By aligning reads against IMGT, V, D and J genes, CDR3 length, and insertions or deletions at six rearrangement sites were assigned. Within each subset, clonotype counts were normalized to sorted cell number, after which true diversity and Gini coefficients were computed with the tcR R package. Repertoire sharing was quantified using the overlap coefficient calculated on TCRB nucleotide sequences. Out-of-frame TCRB sequences from naive cells were analyzed as a proxy for the pre-selection repertoire. The clones in this table, taken by TCRdb from immuneACCESS, are in-frame only. Not every clone is retained; where verified, under half of the shortfall comes from an unresolved V gene, and the cause of the rest is unknown. D and trimming were read from the DNA, whereas the V and J calls and clone size are those reported in that table. Counted in this sample were hundreds of thousands of clones; 11% to 15% of them appeared once. Together, the top ten hold approximately 0.039% of the sample.

Note on this clone: The target of this receptor is not known. Per-base quality was not reported, and no clone a single base away is much larger than it.

The receptor was isolated from a man aged 18 to 30 with type 1 diabetes. The sample consisted of naive CD4+ T cells from blood. Reading the label with the study, this specimen's cell subset or site is: true naive CD4+ T cells. This chain is built from TRBV30 and TRBJ2-6; TRBD1 lines up with 9 middle nucleotides. The bases read TGTGCCTGTCCACCGGGACAGGGAACCTCTGGGGCCAACGTCCTGACTTTC. This encodes CACPPGQGTSGANVLTF.